The present T cell receptor (beta chain) was sequenced within a study of blood T cell repertoires in COVID-19. Germline V CDR1 and CDR2: KGHSH, LQKENI. Trimming left V 3 bases short and J 4 bases short, with 10 bases between. The CDR3 has 14 amino acids. The assay was immunoSEQ multiplex PCR, and TCRdb's table has in-frame clones only and misses some. The sample lists approximately 200,000 clones, 75% to 90% occurring once. The sequenced sample consisted of PBMCs or T cells enriched from blood (not recorded which). The sequence derives from a woman aged 25-40 years who had been exposed to COVID-19. The genes are TRBV18 and TRBJ1-5; D unclear. The CDR3 reads CASSPGRSNQPQHF. The CDR3, as DNA: TGTGCCAGCTCACCCGGGAGATCGAATCAGCCCCAGCATTTT.